The rows below give T cell receptor beta chains drawn from one sample of a study of cytomegalovirus exposure and HLA in healthy donors. TCRdb's copy holds only in-frame clones and misses some; the assay was immunoSEQ multiplex PCR. Found here are 150,000 to 200,000 clones, around 80% of them singletons; the top ten hold roughly 0.99%. Sequenced input: PBMCs. These receptors were obtained from a woman aged 40 to 49 in good health and CMV-seronegative. The CDR3 runs from the conserved cysteine through the conserved F or W. A D gene is named only where the DNA matches it firmly. Only part of the rows carry a size: once, few, many, or a class if the clone is expanded.

clone size,V gene,D gene,J gene,CDR3 DNA,CDR3 protein
.,TRBV10-3,TRBD2,TRBJ2-4,TGTGCCATCAGCCCAGGAGAGGGACTAGCTGGAAACATTCAGTACTTC,CAISPGEGLAGNIQYF
.,TRBV6-5,TRBD1,TRBJ2-5,TGTGCCAGCAGTCTCCGGACAGGGGGCGGTGAGACCCAGTACTTC,CASSLRTGGGETQYF
.,TRBV21-1,.,TRBJ1-2,TGTGCCAGCGCCCCGGACAGAATCTATGGCTACACCTTC,CASAPDRIYGYTF
few,TRBV30,.,TRBJ1-6,TGTGCCTGGACCCGCACAGGGAGTCTTTATTCACCCCTCCACTTT,CAWTRTGSLYSPLHF
.,TRBV19,TRBD1,TRBJ2-5,TGTGCCAGTAGCCTAGGACAGGTGATTGGGGAGACCCAGTACTTC,CASSLGQVIGETQYF
few,TRBV9,TRBD1,TRBJ1-6,TGTGCCAGCAGCGCAGGGGACAGGGGTTCACCCCTCCACTTT,CASSAGDRGSPLHF
.,TRBV6-1,.,TRBJ1-5,TGTGCCAGCAGTGAAGGGGGGGGAACGCAGCCCCAGCATTTT,CASSEGGGTQPQHF
.,TRBV2,TRBD2,TRBJ2-1,TGTGCCAGCACGGGCGGGAGTGGCCCCTACAATGAGCAGTTCTTC,CASTGGSGPYNEQFF
.,TRBV7-9,TRBD1,TRBJ1-4,TGTTCCAGCAGCTCAGGACAGGGGTCTAATGAAAAACTGTTTTTT,CSSSSGQGSNEKLFF
.,TRBV4-3,.,TRBJ1-1,TGCGCCAGCAGCCCGTGGGGAGACCGTAACACTGAAGCTTTCTTT,CASSPWGDRNTEAFF
.,TRBV7-3,TRBD1,TRBJ2-7,TGTGCCAGCAGCCCGGGTGGCAGGGGGCTCTACGAGCAGTACTTC,CASSPGGRGLYEQYF
.,TRBV19,.,TRBJ1-1,TGTGCCAGTAGTCCCGGTAAATGGTCTATGAACACTGAAGCTTTCTTT,CASSPGKWSMNTEAFF
.,TRBV29-1,.,TRBJ2-5,TGCAGCCTAGGGGGAGAAAGGACCCAGTACTTC,CSLGGERTQYF
.,TRBV6-1,.,TRBJ1-4,TGTGCCAGCAGTGGGGCCAGGGGTGGAAAACTGTTTTTT,CASSGARGGKLFF
.,TRBV11-2,.,TRBJ1-5,TGTGCCAGCAGCTTATCTACGGGCAATCAGCCCCAGCATTTT,CASSLSTGNQPQHF
.,TRBV29-1,.,TRBJ1-2,TGCAGCGTTTATGACCGAAGAGGGGGCTACACCTTC,CSVYDRRGGYTF
.,TRBV19,.,TRBJ1-2,TGTGCCAGTAGTATTAGAGACAATTTAAACTATGGCTACACCTTC,CASSIRDNLNYGYTF
.,TRBV6-5,.,TRBJ1-2,TGTGCCAGCAGTCTGGACAATAACTATGGCTACACCTTC,CASSLDNNYGYTF
.,TRBV7-2,.,TRBJ1-3,TGTGCCAGCAGCTTAATTTTGAGCTCTGGAAACACCATATATTTT,CASSLILSSGNTIYF
.,TRBV5-6,.,TRBJ2-7,TGTGCCAGCAGCGATAATGATCGGCCGATCTCGCTACGAGGGCAGTACTTC,CASSDNDRPISLRGQYF